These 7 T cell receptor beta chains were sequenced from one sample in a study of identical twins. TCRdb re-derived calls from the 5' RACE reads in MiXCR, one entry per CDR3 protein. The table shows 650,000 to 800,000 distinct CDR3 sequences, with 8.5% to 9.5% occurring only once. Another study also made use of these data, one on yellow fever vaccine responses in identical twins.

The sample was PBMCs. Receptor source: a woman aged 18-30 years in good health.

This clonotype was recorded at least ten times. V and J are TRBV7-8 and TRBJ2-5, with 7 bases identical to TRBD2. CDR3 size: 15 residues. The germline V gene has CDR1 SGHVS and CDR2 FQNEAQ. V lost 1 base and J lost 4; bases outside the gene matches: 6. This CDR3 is CASSLELWGGETQYF. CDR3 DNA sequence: TGTGCCAGCAGCTTAGAATTGTGGGGGGGAGAGACCCAGTACTTC. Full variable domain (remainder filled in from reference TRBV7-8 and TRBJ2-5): GAGVSQSPRYKVAKRGQDVALRCDPISGHVSLFWYQQALGQGPEFLTYFQNEAQLDKSGLPSDRFFAERPEGSVSTLKIQRTQQEDSAVYLCASSLELWGGETQYFGPGTRLLVL.

The CDR3 coding sequence is TGCGCCAGCAGCTTTGCCGCGGGGGACAACTTTAGCACAGATACGCAGTATTTT. Translating gives CASSFAAGDNFSTDTQYF. The chain links TRBV5-1 to TRBJ2-3; tentatively, D is TRBD2 (7 bases). V was trimmed by 2 bases and J by 0 bases, leaving 19 bases between them. The CDR3 sequence is 18 residues long. Germline CDR1 SGHRS, CDR2 YFSETQ.

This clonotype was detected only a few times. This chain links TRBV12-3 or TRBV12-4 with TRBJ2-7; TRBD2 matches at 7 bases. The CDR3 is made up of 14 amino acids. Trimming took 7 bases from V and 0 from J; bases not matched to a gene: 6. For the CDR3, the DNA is TGTGCCAGCACCTGGCGGGGGAGCTCCTACGAGCAGTACTTC. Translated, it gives CASTWRGSSYEQYF.

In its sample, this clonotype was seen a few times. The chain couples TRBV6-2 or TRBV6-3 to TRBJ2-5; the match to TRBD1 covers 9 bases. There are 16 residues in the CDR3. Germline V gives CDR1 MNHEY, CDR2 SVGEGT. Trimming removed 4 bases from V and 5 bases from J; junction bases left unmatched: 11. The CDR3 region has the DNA TGTGCCAGCAGTTTGAATCCAGGGACAGGGCGGGAGACCCAGTACTTC. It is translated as CASSLNPGTGRETQYF.

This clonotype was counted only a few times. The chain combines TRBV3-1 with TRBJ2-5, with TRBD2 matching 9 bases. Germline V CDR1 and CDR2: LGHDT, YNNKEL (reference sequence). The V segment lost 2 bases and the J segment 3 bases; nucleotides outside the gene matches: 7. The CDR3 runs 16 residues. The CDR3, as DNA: TGTGCCAGCAGCCAAAAGGGTAGCGGGAGAGAAGAGACCCAGTACTTC. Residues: CASSQKGSGREETQYF.

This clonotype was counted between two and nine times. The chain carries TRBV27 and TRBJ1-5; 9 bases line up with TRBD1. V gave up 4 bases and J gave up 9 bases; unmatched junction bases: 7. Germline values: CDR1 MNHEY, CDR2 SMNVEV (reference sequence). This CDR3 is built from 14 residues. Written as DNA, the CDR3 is TGTGCCAGCAGTTCTGTTGGACAGGGGCTGCCCCAGCATTTT. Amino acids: CASSSVGQGLPQHF.

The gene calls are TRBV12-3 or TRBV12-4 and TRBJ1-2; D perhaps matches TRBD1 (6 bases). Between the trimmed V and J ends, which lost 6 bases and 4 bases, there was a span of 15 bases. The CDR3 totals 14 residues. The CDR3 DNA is TGTGCCAGCAGGGATTCGGACAGAATCTATGGCTACACCTTC. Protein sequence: CASRDSDRIYGYTF.